Presented here are 25 T cell receptor beta chains from one specimen sequenced in a study of blood T cell repertoires in COVID-19. Sequencing used immunoSEQ multiplex PCR; TCRdb keeps in-frame clones, though not all of them. The data hold about 370,000 clones, with roughly nine tenths observed a single time. Source material: peripheral blood. The receptors stem from a woman between 25 and 40 years old with COVID-19, enrolled during active disease.

This clone was seen only once. The rearrangement joins TRBV12-3 or TRBV12-4 to TRBJ1-2; no reliable D call. Trimming took 9 bases from V and 3 from J, leaving 8 bases between them. This CDR3 comprises 11 residues. CDR3 nucleotide sequence: TGTGCCAGTAGCCTCCACTATGGCTACACCTTC. This encodes CASSLHYGYTF.

The chain links TRBV6-5 to TRBJ2-7; a weak D match, TRBD1 (5 bases). CDR1 MNHEY and CDR2 SVGAGI come from the germline V gene. The CDR3 sequence is 15 residues long. V was cut by 7 bases and J by 3 bases, with 19 bases left in between. CDR3 nucleotide sequence: TGTGCCAGCAATCGAGACAGATTTGCGCGCTACGAGCAGTACTTC. It specifies CASNRDRFARYEQYF.

On this clone itself: In the same sample, other DNA sequences code for this CDR3. J is TRBJ2-2 and V is TRBV7-9; 8 bases map to TRBD1. The CDR3 is 15 amino acids. The germline V gene has CDR1 SEHNR and CDR2 FQNEAQ (reference sequence). Germline trimming cut 5 bases from V and 2 bases from J; bases unmatched to any gene: 4. The CDR3 region is CASSLGQGNTGELFF. The CDR3 nucleotides are TGTGCCAGCAGCCTCGGACAGGGAAACACCGGGGAGCTGTTTTTT.

The CDR3 here is CASSGQGVIETQYF. CDR3 sequence (DNA): TGTGCCAGCAGCGGACAGGGGGTGATAGAGACCCAGTACTTC. V and J are TRBV28 and TRBJ2-5; 10 bases agree with TRBD1. V shed 6 bases, J shed 4 bases, and the junction held 5 bases outside the gene matches. CDR3 length equals 14 residues. Germline V lookup: CDR1 MDHEN, CDR2 SYDVKM.

This chain links TRBV10-1 with TRBJ2-1; a weak D match, TRBD2 (5 bases). The germline V and J ends were trimmed by 0 bases and 9 bases, with 21 bases remaining between them. The germline V gene has CDR1 WNHNN and CDR2 SYGVQD (reference sequence). The CDR3 consists of 17 residues. DNA of the CDR3: TGCGCCAGCAGTGAGTCTAAGACTACGGTAAAGGGTCGTGAGCAGTTCTTC. Amino acids: CASSESKTTVKGREQFF.

This chain uses TRBV5-1 with TRBJ2-5; 12 bases are shared with TRBD2. The CDR3 consists of 19 residues. CDR1 and CDR2 from the germline V gene are SGHRS and YFSETQ. V dropped 0 bases and J dropped 5; count of bases not matched to a gene: 14. The CDR3 loop reads CASSLGVASGRASGETQYF. In DNA form, the CDR3 reads TGCGCCAGCAGCTTGGGGGTCGCTAGCGGGAGGGCCTCGGGGGAGACCCAGTACTTC.

The J gene is TRBJ1-3, the V gene TRBV11-3; D not certain. Deletions cut 1 base from V and 1 base from J, with 11 bases between. CDR1 is SGHNT and CDR2 is YENEEA in the germline V gene. This CDR3 has 16 residues. This CDR3 is CASSLGPVSSGNTIYF. The CDR3 nucleotides are TGTGCCAGCAGCTTAGGGCCAGTATCATCTGGAAACACCATATATTTT.

The J gene is TRBJ1-6, the V gene TRBV28, with a tentative D call TRBD1 (5 bases). This CDR3 has 12 amino acids. The V gene lost 5 bases and the J gene lost 7 bases, with 6 bases spanning the gap. Germline CDR1 is MDHEN and CDR2 is SYDVKM. CDR3 DNA sequence: TGTGCCAGCAGTCGACAGAATTCACCCCTCCACTTT. Translated: CASSRQNSPLHF.

In this sample, this clone turned up once. CDR3 bases: TGCGCCAGCAGCTTGGACATCTTCTCCAACTATGGCTACACCTTC. Protein sequence: CASSLDIFSNYGYTF. The chain recombines TRBV5-1 with TRBJ1-2, with unresolved D. The CDR3 consists of 15 residues. Trimming left V 0 bases short and J 2 bases short, with 11 bases between. Germline assignment: CDR1 SGHRS and CDR2 YFSETQ.

Here the CDR3 DNA reads TGTGCCAGCAGTTTAGAGAACAAAGAGACCCAGTACTTC. Translation: CASSLENKETQYF. The chain combines TRBV12-3 or TRBV12-4 with TRBJ2-5; no firm D call. V shed 1 base and J shed 3 bases, with 6 bases lying between them. This CDR3 is 13 amino acids long.

The V and J genes are TRBV19 and TRBJ2-3, with TRBD2 matching 8 bases. With V trimmed by 3 bases and J by 1 base, 6 bases remained unmatched. Germline CDR1 is LNHDA and CDR2 is SQIVND (reference sequence). This CDR3 has 16 residues. The DNA of the CDR3 is TGTGCCAGTAGTATGGTTAGCGGGAAGGGCACAGATACGCAGTATTTT. Protein product: CASSMVSGKGTDTQYF.

The rearrangement links TRBV6-1 to TRBJ1-5, with 7 nucleotides matching TRBD1. The CDR3 spans 15 residues. V shed 3 bases, J shed 7 bases, and the junction held 9 bases outside the gene matches. Germline loops: CDR1 MNHNS, CDR2 SASEGT. The CDR3 here is CASSEGQSPNQPQHF. The CDR3 nucleotides read TGTGCCAGCAGTGAGGGACAGTCCCCGAACCAGCCCCAGCATTTT.

This rearrangement joins TRBV6-2 or TRBV6-3 to TRBJ2-5; tentatively, D is TRBD2 (7 bases). The CDR3 runs 14 residues. The V end was cut by 6 bases, the J end by 2 bases, with 13 bases between. Germline CDR1 MNHEY, CDR2 SVGEGT. This chain's CDR3 is CASSPGGRQETQYF. The CDR3 nucleotides are TGTGCCAGCAGCCCCGGGGGGCGGCAAGAGACCCAGTACTTC.

The chain couples TRBV19 to TRBJ2-3; 9 bases are a match to TRBD1. Losses at the gene ends were 7 bases for V and 10 bases for J; bases not matched to a gene: 6. This CDR3 comprises 12 residues. CDR1 and CDR2 (germline): LNHDA, SQIVND (reference sequence). The CDR3 coding sequence is TGTGCCAGTACCTCGCGGGACAGGGCGCAGTATTTT. Protein product: CASTSRDRAQYF.

The chain combines TRBV5-1 with TRBJ1-1, with TRBD1 matching over 9 bases. Germline values: CDR1 SGHRS, CDR2 YFSETQ. This CDR3 is built from 15 residues. V dropped 4 bases and J dropped 5; count of bases not matched to a gene: 9. The CDR3 sequence is CASSRGDRASTEAFF. The CDR3 coding sequence is TGCGCCAGCAGCCGAGGGGACAGGGCGTCAACTGAAGCTTTCTTT.

CDR3 sequence: CASSYTDGGYEQYF. The CDR3, as DNA: TGTGCCAGCAGTTACACGGACGGAGGTTACGAGCAGTACTTC. The V gene is TRBV6-5, the J gene TRBJ2-7; D perhaps matches TRBD2 (5 bases). The CDR3 spans 14 residues. Germline V gives CDR1 MNHEY, CDR2 SVGAGI. The germline V and J ends were trimmed by 2 bases and 4 bases, with 12 bases remaining between them.

In this sample, this clone turned up once. The V call is TRBV4-3, the J call TRBJ1-6; 10 bases agree with TRBD1. CDR3 length: 16 amino acids. Germline V gives CDR1 LGHNA, CDR2 YSLEER. Germline trimming cut 4 bases from V and 5 bases from J; bases unmatched to any gene: 5. The CDR3 loop is CASSPTGTGDNSPLHF. The CDR3 region has the DNA TGCGCCAGCAGCCCGACCGGGACAGGGGATAATTCACCCCTCCACTTT.

V gene TRBV6-2 or TRBV6-3 combines with J gene TRBJ2-5, with a weak D call TRBD2 (7 bases). Per the germline V gene, CDR1 is MNHEY and CDR2 is SVGEGT. V lost 2 bases and J lost 2, with 30 bases in between. The CDR3 extends over 21 amino acids. CDR3 in amino acids: CASSYTRRGATGGGYQETQYF. The CDR3 region has the DNA TGTGCCAGCAGTTACACTCGCCGGGGGGCGACGGGGGGCGGATATCAAGAGACCCAGTACTTC.

This chain joins TRBV5-1 and TRBJ2-3; D gene unclear. The CDR3 is 13 amino acids. Germline V CDR1 and CDR2: SGHRS, YFSETQ. With 0 bases removed from V and 5 bases from J, the gap between germline ends came to 7 bases. CDR3 amino acids: CASSLVPGDTQYF. The CDR3 DNA reads TGCGCCAGCAGCTTGGTTCCAGGAGATACGCAGTATTTT.

In nucleotides, the CDR3 is TGCGCCAGCACCACTCTCGGACTAGCGGAAGAGACCCAGTACTTC. Its protein is CASTTLGLAEETQYF. The gene calls are TRBV5-1 and TRBJ2-5; 10 bases are a match to TRBD2. The V gene end was trimmed by 6 bases and the J gene end by 3 bases; junction bases not matched to a gene: 8. The CDR3 covers 15 residues. Germline V lookup: CDR1 SGHRS, CDR2 YFSETQ.

This chain joins TRBV19 and TRBJ2-7; TRBD1 matches 9 bases. The V gene's germline CDR1 is LNHDA and CDR2 SQIVND (reference sequence). V lost 4 bases, J lost 5 bases, and 6 bases stayed unmatched. The CDR3 contains 14 residues. The CDR3 here is CASSRGQGRNEQYF. The CDR3 DNA reads as TGTGCCAGTAGTAGGGGACAGGGTCGGAACGAGCAGTACTTC.

This clone was recorded once. The CDR3 sequence: CASSTSGSRSSYNEQFF. As DNA, the CDR3 is TGTGCCAGCAGTACTAGCGGGAGTAGAAGCTCCTACAATGAGCAGTTCTTC. The chain uses TRBV11-3 and TRBJ2-1, with TRBD2 matching 11 bases. The V and J ends lost 6 bases and 0 bases, in that order; junction bases with no gene match: 7. This CDR3 spans 17 amino acids. The V gene's germline CDR1 is SGHNT and CDR2 YENEEA.

The chain employs TRBV5-6 and TRBJ2-7, with D possibly TRBD2 on 7 matching bases. Germline assignment: CDR1 SGHDT and CDR2 YYEEEE. Trimming removed 3 bases at V and 0 bases at J, with 10 bases between. This CDR3 comprises 14 residues. CDR3 loop: CASSSGGPSYEQYF. The DNA of the CDR3 is TGTGCCAGCAGCTCCGGGGGGCCCTCCTACGAGCAGTACTTC.

The chain is built from TRBV2 and TRBJ2-1, with 9 bases identical to TRBD2. CDR3 length: 16 residues. In germline, CDR1 is SNHLY, CDR2 FYNNEI. With V trimmed by 6 bases and J by 1 base, 7 bases remained unmatched. CDR3 in amino acids: CASSFRTSESYNEQFF. CDR3 DNA: TGTGCCAGCAGCTTCCGGACTAGCGAGTCCTACAATGAGCAGTTCTTC.

This clone has only a few counts. The chain links TRBV5-5 to TRBJ2-5; TRBD2 matches 11 bases. The V segment lost 0 bases and the J segment 1 base; nucleotides outside the gene matches: 5. The CDR3 has 17 residues. CDR1 and CDR2 (germline): SGHKS, YYEKEE (reference sequence). This CDR3 is CASSLGLAGGLQETQYF. The CDR3 DNA reads TGTGCCAGCAGCTTGGGGCTAGCGGGGGGCCTCCAAGAGACCCAGTACTTC.